The rows below give T cell receptor beta chains drawn from one sample of a study of T cell responses to AZD1222 COVID-19 vaccine. Clones were sequenced by immunoSEQ multiplex PCR, and TCRdb holds only the in-frame ones, with some missing. The table has about 130,000 clones, roughly nine tenths seen once; the top ten hold over 9%. This material consisted of peripheral blood, taken 28 days after the second AZD1222 dose. The receptors were gathered from an adult who received the AZD1222 COVID-19 vaccine. The CDR3 runs from the conserved cysteine through the conserved F or W. D genes are given only for firm matches. Rows may omit the clone size; those that give it use once, few, many or a size class.

>NA|TRBJ2-3|TRBV7-2|NA
CASSLGDWTHF
TGTGCCAGCAGCTTGGGGGACTGGACGCATTTT
>NA|TRBJ1-2|TRBV6-5|NA
CASSYKGAANYGYTF
TGTGCCAGCAGTTACAAGGGCGCAGCTAACTATGGCTACACCTTC
>NA|TRBJ1-6|TRBV18|NA
CASSPTDEGSPLHF
TGTGCCAGCTCACCAACGGACGAAGGTTCACCCCTCCACTTT
>NA|TRBJ2-5|TRBV20-1|TRBD2
CSASSGGPRYF
TGCAGTGCTAGTAGCGGGGGGCCACGGTACTTC
>NA|TRBJ2-6|TRBV6-6|NA
CASWHSGANVLTF
TGTGCCAGTTGGCACTCTGGGGCCAACGTCCTGACTTTC
>NA|TRBJ2-3|TRBV6-5|TRBD1
CASSYPTGTGVDTQYF
TGTGCCAGCAGTTACCCGACCGGGACAGGGGTAGATACGCAGTATTTT
>once|TRBJ1-5|TRBV7-9|TRBD1
CASSLTGGAGGQPQHF
TGTGCCAGCAGCTTGACAGGGGGCGCAGGAGGTCAGCCCCAGCATTTT
>NA|TRBJ2-5|TRBV5-4|NA
CASSLSGQETQYF
TGTGCCAGCAGCTTGTCTGGGCAAGAGACCCAGTACTTC
>many|TRBJ2-2|TRBV2|NA
CASSYTGELFF
TGTGCCAGCAGTTATACCGGGGAGCTGTTTTTT
>NA|TRBJ1-2|TRBV5-4|TRBD1
CASSPGTGGYGYTF
TGTGCCAGCAGCCCGGGGACAGGCGGGTATGGCTACACCTTC
>NA|TRBJ2-7|TRBV2|TRBD2
CASSEALAGREQYF
TGTGCCAGCAGTGAGGCGTTAGCGGGGAGGGAGCAGTACTTC
>NA|TRBJ1-4|TRBV5-1|NA
CASSLALSGEKLFF
TGCGCCAGCAGCTTGGCCCTATCGGGTGAAAAACTGTTTTTT
>NA|TRBJ1-5|TRBV27|TRBD1
CASRTGGAGQPQHF
TGTGCCAGCAGGACAGGGGGCGCGGGGCAGCCCCAGCATTTT
>NA|TRBJ1-3|TRBV6-5|NA
CASTTYEDSGNTIYF
TGTGCCAGCACCACATACGAGGATAGCGGAAACACCATATATTTT
>NA|TRBJ2-7|TRBV2|NA
CASDQRYEQYF
TGTGCCAGTGACCAGCGGTACGAGCAGTACTTC
>medium-sized|TRBJ2-3|TRBV2|TRBD1
CASRPGQGGSTDTQYF
TGTGCCAGCAGACCCGGACAGGGTGGCAGCACAGATACGCAGTATTTT
>NA|TRBJ1-5|TRBV3-1/TRBV3-2|NA
CASSQGNYEPQHF
TGTGCCAGCAGCCAAGGGAACTATGAGCCCCAGCATTTT
>NA|TRBJ2-3|TRBV7-2|NA
CASSLSITDTQYF
TGTGCCAGCAGCTTATCCATCACAGATACGCAGTATTTT
>NA|TRBJ2-1|TRBV7-7|TRBD2
CASSLWSSGYNEQFF
TGTGCCAGCAGCTTGTGGAGTAGCGGGTACAATGAGCAGTTCTTC
>NA|TRBJ2-2|TRBV11-3|TRBD2
CASSRRLAGTNTGELFF
TGTGCCAGCAGCCGAAGACTAGCGGGAACGAACACCGGGGAGCTGTTTTTT
>NA|TRBJ1-1|TRBV30|NA
CASEMNTEAFF
TGTGCCTCCGAAATGAACACTGAAGCTTTCTTT
>NA|TRBJ2-1|TRBV19|NA
CATAVSGQSSYNEQFF
TGTGCCACCGCCGTTAGCGGACAGAGCTCCTACAATGAGCAGTTCTTC
>once|TRBJ1-6|TRBV3-1/TRBV3-2|TRBD1
CASSQETGALSYNSPLHF
TGTGCCAGCAGCCAAGAGACAGGGGCACTCTCCTATAATTCACCCCTCCACTTT
>NA|TRBJ1-3|TRBV30|NA
CAWRLGGGNTIYF
TGTGCCTGGAGGCTCGGGGGCGGAAACACCATATATTTT
>NA|TRBJ2-5|TRBV5-4|TRBD2
CASSPTSGGAGETQYF
TGTGCCAGCAGCCCTACTAGCGGGGGGGCGGGTGAGACCCAGTACTTC
>NA|TRBJ2-1|TRBV7-2|TRBD1
CASSLGVTGVNNEQFF
TGTGCCAGCAGCTTAGGAGTTACAGGGGTAAACAATGAGCAGTTCTTC
>NA|TRBJ2-1|TRBV4-1|TRBD2
CASSRVPASGAYNEQFF
TGCGCCAGCAGCCGAGTTCCAGCTAGCGGGGCCTACAATGAGCAGTTCTTC
>NA|TRBJ2-2|TRBV15|TRBD2
CATSSSLAGTNTGELFF
TGTGCCACCAGCAGTTCCCTAGCGGGGACAAACACCGGGGAGCTGTTTTTT
>NA|TRBJ2-2|TRBV6-6|NA
CASSYYPGELFF
TGTGCCAGCAGTTACTACCCCGGGGAGCTGTTTTTT
>once|TRBJ2-4|TRBV4-3|NA
CASSQESGGNIQYF
TGCGCCAGCAGCCAAGAATCGGGTGGAAACATTCAGTACTTC
>NA|TRBJ2-5|TRBV2|NA
CASSPQGGETQYF
TGTGCCAGCAGCCCACAGGGGGGGGAGACCCAGTACTTC
>once|TRBJ1-2|TRBV9|NA
CASSEVQNYGYTF
TGTGCCAGCAGCGAGGTACAGAACTATGGCTACACCTTC
>NA|TRBJ2-1|TRBV10-3|NA
CAVMEATRLNEQFF
TGTGCCGTCATGGAGGCTACCCGCCTCAATGAGCAGTTCTTC
>NA|TRBJ1-1|TRBV5-1|NA
CASSRGRVDTEAFF
TGCGCCAGCAGCCGTGGCAGGGTTGATACTGAAGCTTTCTTT
>NA|TRBJ2-7|TRBV7-2|NA
CASSLDYYEQYF
TGTGCCAGCAGCTTAGACTACTACGAGCAGTACTTC
>NA|TRBJ1-2|TRBV20-1|NA
CSARATGGYTF
TGCAGTGCTAGGGCAACAGGGGGCTACACCTTC
>NA|TRBJ1-1|TRBV5-4|NA
CASSWVGTRNTEAFF
TGTGCCAGCAGCTGGGTTGGGACTCGCAACACTGAAGCTTTCTTT
>NA|TRBJ2-1|TRBV5-4|NA
CASSHVSGNEQFF
TGTGCCAGCAGCCACGTTAGTGGGAATGAGCAGTTCTTC
>NA|TRBJ1-5|TRBV19|NA
CASSPQTSAPQHF
TGTGCCAGTAGTCCCCAGACATCGGCGCCCCAGCATTTT
>NA|TRBJ1-4|TRBV4-1|NA
CASSQEKGLTNEKLFF
TGCGCCAGCAGCCAAGAAAAGGGACTAACTAATGAAAAACTGTTTTTT
>NA|TRBJ2-3|TRBV3-1/TRBV3-2|NA
CASSQMGTDTQYF
TGTGCCAGCAGTCAGATGGGGACAGATACGCAGTATTTT
>once|TRBJ1-1|TRBV18|NA
CASSLGRNTEAFF
TGTGCCAGCTCACTGGGCAGGAACACTGAAGCTTTCTTT
>NA|TRBJ1-4|TRBV2|NA
CASGQDNEKLFF
TGTGCCAGCGGGCAGGATAATGAAAAACTGTTTTTT
>NA|TRBJ1-2|TRBV11-2|NA
CASSSLRERGYGYTF
TGTGCCAGCAGCTCCCTTAGGGAGAGGGGCTATGGCTACACCTTC
>NA|TRBJ2-1|TRBV21-1|NA
CASRNNEQFF
TGTGCCAGCAGGAACAATGAGCAGTTCTTC
>NA|TRBJ1-5|TRBV2|NA
CASQLNSNSNQPQHF
TGTGCCAGCCAACTTAACAGCAATAGCAATCAGCCCCAGCATTTT
>NA|TRBJ2-1|TRBV6-1|TRBD2
CASNRLAGDPGFF
TGTGCCAGCAACCGACTAGCGGGGGACCCCGGGTTCTTC
>NA|TRBJ2-5|TRBV4-2|NA
CASSQGVAEGGETQYF
TGTGCCAGCAGCCAAGGGGTAGCGGAGGGAGGAGAGACCCAGTACTTC
>once|TRBJ2-2|TRBV7-9|NA
CASSLGGGDGELFF
TGTGCCAGCAGCTTAGGCGGGGGCGACGGGGAGCTGTTTTTT
>NA|TRBJ1-1|TRBV6-5|TRBD1
CASRDRVDTEAFF
TGTGCCAGCAGGGACAGGGTGGACACTGAAGCTTTCTTT
>NA|TRBJ2-7|TRBV27|NA
CASSLSRRIPEQYF
TGTGCCAGCAGTTTATCGAGAAGGATTCCAGAGCAGTACTTC
>NA|TRBJ2-3|TRBV5-1|TRBD2
CASSPTSGASTDTQYF
TGCGCCAGCAGCCCAACTAGCGGGGCTAGCACAGATACGCAGTATTTT
>once|TRBJ2-5|TRBV5-1|NA
CASSQPGRGEETQYF
TGCGCCAGCAGCCAACCGGGACGAGGGGAAGAGACCCAGTACTTC
>NA|TRBJ1-4|TRBV27|TRBD1
CASRRIWDRSTNEKLFF
TGTGCCAGCAGGAGAATTTGGGACAGATCAACTAATGAAAAACTGTTTTTT
>NA|TRBJ1-4|TRBV5-4|NA
CASRQWGATNEKLFF
TGTGCCAGCCGCCAGTGGGGAGCAACTAATGAAAAACTGTTTTTT
>NA|TRBJ2-7|TRBV29-1|NA
CSVGRAIYLEQYF
TGCAGCGTTGGCAGGGCCATTTACCTCGAGCAGTACTTC
>NA|TRBJ2-1|TRBV7-9|NA
CASSQLGGPGNEQFF
TGTGCCAGCAGTCAACTAGGGGGGCCAGGCAATGAGCAGTTCTTC
>NA|TRBJ1-1|TRBV12-3/TRBV12-4|NA
CASSLSGNTEAFF
TGTGCCAGCAGTTTATCAGGGAACACTGAAGCTTTCTTT
>NA|TRBJ1-3|TRBV4-2|NA
CASSETFSGNTIYF
TGTGCCAGCAGTGAGACTTTCTCTGGAAACACCATATATTTT
>NA|TRBJ2-2|TRBV5-1|NA
CASAGAHTGELFF
TGCGCCAGCGCAGGGGCACACACCGGGGAGCTGTTTTTT